Listed below are T cell receptor beta chains from one sample, sequenced in a study of cytomegalovirus exposure and HLA in healthy donors. This table comes from immunoSEQ multiplex PCR, and its TCRdb copy is limited to in-frame clones, with some not included. The sample has roughly 150,000 clones; 76% are singletons. Sequenced material: PBMCs. Every receptor here comes from a middle-aged man in good health and CMV-seronegative. Each CDR3 is given with its conserved first and last residue. The D gene is left open where the match is weak. Clone size, where shown, is once, few, many, or a class for clones that have expanded.

. . TRBJ1-4 TRBV28 TGTGCCAGCAGAACAGGAGCAACTAATGAAAAACTGTTTTTT CASRTGATNEKLFF
TRBD2 once TRBJ2-7 TRBV29-1 TGCAGCGTAACCCCCGGGACTAGCGCGGGGTACGAGCAGTACTTC CSVTPGTSAGYEQYF
. . TRBJ2-7 TRBV27 TGTGCCACCCGAGACTTATCTTCCTACGAGCAGTACTTC CATRDLSSYEQYF
. . TRBJ1-1 TRBV29-1 TGCAGCGCACCGGGAGAGCGGGACTGGGGTGAAGCTTTCTTT CSAPGERDWGEAFF
. . TRBJ2-5 TRBV15 TGTGCCACCAGCAGAGACCTCCTTCTAGCCGGGTATAAAGAGACCCAGTACTTC CATSRDLLLAGYKETQYF
TRBD1 . TRBJ1-1 TRBV7-9 TGTGCCAGCACCCAGGGGGGAGGAGAGAACACTGAAGCTTTCTTT CASTQGGGENTEAFF
TRBD1 . TRBJ1-2 TRBV5-4 TGTGCCAGCGCACCCCAGGGTATGACAGGGGTCTATGGCTACACCTTC CASAPQGMTGVYGYTF
TRBD2 . TRBJ2-1 TRBV4-2 TGTGCCAGCAGCCAAGCAACTAGCGGGCCCCACAATGAGCAGTTCTTC CASSQATSGPHNEQFF
TRBD2 . TRBJ2-7 TRBV4-3 TGCGCCAGCAGCCACGGGACTAGCGGAGCCTACGAGCAGTACTTC CASSHGTSGAYEQYF
TRBD1 once TRBJ2-2 TRBV27 TGTGCCAGCAGTGGGCGGGACAGGGGGTCCGGGGGCGGGGAGCTGTTTTTT CASSGRDRGSGGGELFF
. . TRBJ1-4 TRBV10-3 TGTGCCATCAGTGATTTCAGGGAGGACACTAATGAAAAACTGTTTTTT CAISDFREDTNEKLFF
. . TRBJ1-2 TRBV6-5 TGTGCCAGCAGTCGTCCTAACTATGGCTACACCTTC CASSRPNYGYTF
TRBD1 . TRBJ2-1 TRBV30 TGTGCCTCCACCGGGACAGATTCCTACAATGAGCAGTTCTTC CASTGTDSYNEQFF
TRBD1 . TRBJ2-5 TRBV7-6 TGTGCCAGCAGCACGGGACAGGGGGGGTCCCAGTACTTC CASSTGQGGSQYF
. . TRBJ1-1 TRBV19 TGTGCCAGTAGTACGCCTTGGGACACAACAGCTTTCTTT CASSTPWDTTAFF
TRBD1 . TRBJ2-7 TRBV29-1 TGCAGCGTCGGTCAAACCGGGACAGGGATTCTCATCTACGAGCAGTACTTC CSVGQTGTGILIYEQYF
. . TRBJ2-3 TRBV7-2 TGTGCCAGCAGCCTTCTAGCAGTACCTACAGATACGCAGTATTTT CASSLLAVPTDTQYF
. . TRBJ2-1 TRBV27 TGTGCCAGCAGTCCGGATTTGTGGGCTCGCTACAATGAGCAGTTCTTC CASSPDLWARYNEQFF
TRBD2 . TRBJ2-1 TRBV7-2 TGTGCCAGCAGCCCTAGCGGAACTTACAATGAGCAGTTCTTC CASSPSGTYNEQFF
. . TRBJ2-2 TRBV27 TGTGCCAGCGGCGGAACCAACACCGGGGAGCTGTTTTTT CASGGTNTGELFF
. . TRBJ1-5 TRBV6-5 TGTGCCAGCAGTTACGTTCGGGGGGATGGTCAGCCCCAGCATTTT CASSYVRGDGQPQHF
TRBD1 . TRBJ2-4 TRBV5-1 TGCGCCAGCAGCAATTCCGAGACAGGGGGCTTATCCAAAAACATTCAGTACTTC CASSNSETGGLSKNIQYF
TRBD1 . TRBJ1-5 TRBV19 TGTGCCAGTAGTATAACGAGACAGGGTATAGGCAATCAGCCCCAGCATTTT CASSITRQGIGNQPQHF
. . TRBJ2-1 TRBV7-9 TGTGCCAGCAGCTTAGGAGGACAATACAATGAGCAGTTCTTC CASSLGGQYNEQFF
TRBD2 . TRBJ2-5 TRBV28 TGTGCCAGTACCGGGACTAGCGGGCTCCAAGAGACCCAGTACTTC CASTGTSGLQETQYF
TRBD2 few TRBJ2-2 TRBV30 TGTGCCTGGAGTGTAAGGGCCAGCGGGAGTGGCACCGGGGAGCTGTTTTTT CAWSVRASGSGTGELFF
. . TRBJ2-6 TRBV5-6 TGTGCCAGCAGCTTTGGGGGGTTAGGCTCTGGGGCCAACGTCCTGACTTTC CASSFGGLGSGANVLTF
. few TRBJ2-7 TRBV2 TGTGCCAGCAGTGTAGGGGGCTACGAGCAGTACTTC CASSVGGYEQYF
. . TRBJ1-1 TRBV18 TGTGCCAGCTCACCATTCGGCGGGGGGGTGCCTGAAGCTTTCTTT CASSPFGGGVPEAFF
. . TRBJ2-2 TRBV2 TGTGCCAGCGCAGGGAACACCGGGGAGCTGTTTTTT CASAGNTGELFF
TRBD1 . TRBJ2-6 TRBV28 TGTGCCAGCAGTTCACGGGACAGGGTTTCTGGGGCCAACGTCCTGACTTTC CASSSRDRVSGANVLTF
TRBD2 . TRBJ2-7 TRBV4-1 TGCGCCAGCAGCCTCCAAGGGACTAGCGGGGGGGCCGGTTCCTACGAGCAGTACTTC CASSLQGTSGGAGSYEQYF
TRBD2 few TRBJ2-5 TRBV7-3 TGTGCCAGCAGCTTAAATGGCGGGGGGAACCAAGAGACCCAGTACTTC CASSLNGGGNQETQYF
. once TRBJ1-1 TRBV28 TGTGCCAGCAGTCCGGGGGGGGTTCGGGCTGAAGCTTTCTTT CASSPGGVRAEAFF
. . TRBJ1-2 TRBV29-1 TGCAGCGTTTCCAGGATCTATGGCTACACCTTC CSVSRIYGYTF
TRBD1 few TRBJ2-1 TRBV9 TGTGCCAGCAGCCTACCGGGACAGTACAATGAGCAGTTCTTC CASSLPGQYNEQFF
TRBD2 . TRBJ2-5 TRBV6-1 TGTGCCAGCAGTGCAGCGGGGGGTCAAGAGACCCAGTACTTC CASSAAGGQETQYF
TRBD2 . TRBJ2-1 TRBV9 TGTGCCAGCAACCCGCGGACTAGCGCCCACAATGAGCAGTTCTTC CASNPRTSAHNEQFF
. . TRBJ2-7 TRBV7-3 TGTGCCAGCAGCTTAACCCTGACAGGTCAGGACGAGCAGTACTTC CASSLTLTGQDEQYF
. . TRBJ1-3 TRBV7-8 TGTGCCAGCAGGCGGACAGCCCGTAACGCTGGAAACACCATATATTTT CASRRTARNAGNTIYF